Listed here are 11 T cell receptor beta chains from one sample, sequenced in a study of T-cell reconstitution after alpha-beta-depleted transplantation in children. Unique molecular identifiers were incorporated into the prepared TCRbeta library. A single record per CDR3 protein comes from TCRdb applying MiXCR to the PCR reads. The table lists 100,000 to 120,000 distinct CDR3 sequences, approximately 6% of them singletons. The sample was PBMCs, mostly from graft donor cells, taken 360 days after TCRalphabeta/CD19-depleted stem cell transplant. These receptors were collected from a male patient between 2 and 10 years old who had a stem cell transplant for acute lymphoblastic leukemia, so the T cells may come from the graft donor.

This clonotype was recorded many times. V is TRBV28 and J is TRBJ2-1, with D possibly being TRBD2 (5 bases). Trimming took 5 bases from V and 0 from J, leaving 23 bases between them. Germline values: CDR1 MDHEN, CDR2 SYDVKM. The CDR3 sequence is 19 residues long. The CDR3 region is CASSLYLGWRSPSYNEQFF. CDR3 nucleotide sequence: TGTGCCAGCAGTCTGTATTTAGGGTGGAGGTCCCCCTCCTACAATGAGCAGTTCTTC.

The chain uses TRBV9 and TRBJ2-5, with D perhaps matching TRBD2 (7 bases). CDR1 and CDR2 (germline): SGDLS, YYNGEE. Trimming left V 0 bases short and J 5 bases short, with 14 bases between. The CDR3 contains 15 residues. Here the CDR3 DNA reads TGTGCCAGCAGCGTAGGAGGGGGAGCGGGGGAGACCCAGTACTTC. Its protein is CASSVGGGAGETQYF.

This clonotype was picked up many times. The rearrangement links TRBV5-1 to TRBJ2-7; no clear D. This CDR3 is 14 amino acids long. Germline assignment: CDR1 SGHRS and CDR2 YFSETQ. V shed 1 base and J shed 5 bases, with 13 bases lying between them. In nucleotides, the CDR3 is TGCGCCAGCAGCTTGCTAAAAGCCGCTCACGAGCAGTACTTC. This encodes CASSLLKAAHEQYF. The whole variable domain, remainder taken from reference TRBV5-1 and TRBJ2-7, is KAGVTQTPRYLIKTRGQQVTLSCSPISGHRSVSWYQQTPGQGLQFLFEYFSETQRNKGNFPGRFSGRQFSNSRSEMNVSTLELGDSALYLCASSLLKAAHEQYFGPGTRLTVT.

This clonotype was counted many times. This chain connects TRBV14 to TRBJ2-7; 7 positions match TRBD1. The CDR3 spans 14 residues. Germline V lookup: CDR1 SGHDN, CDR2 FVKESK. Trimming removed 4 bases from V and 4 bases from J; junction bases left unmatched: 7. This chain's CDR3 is CASSPNRGRYEQYF. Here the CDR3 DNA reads TGTGCCAGCAGCCCCAACAGGGGTCGGTACGAGCAGTACTTC. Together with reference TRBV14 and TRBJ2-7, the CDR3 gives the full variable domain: EAGVTQFPSHSVIEKGQTVTLRCDPISGHDNLYWYRRVMGKEIKFLLHFVKESKQDESGMPNNRFLAERTGGTYSTLKVQPAELEDSGVYFCASSPNRGRYEQYFGPGTRLTVT.

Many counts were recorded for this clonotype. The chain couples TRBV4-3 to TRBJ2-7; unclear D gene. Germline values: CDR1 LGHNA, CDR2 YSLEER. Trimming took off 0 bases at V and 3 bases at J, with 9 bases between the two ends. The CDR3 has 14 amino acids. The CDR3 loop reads CASSQDWVGYEQYF. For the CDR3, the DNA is TGCGCCAGCAGCCAAGATTGGGTAGGCTACGAGCAGTACTTC.

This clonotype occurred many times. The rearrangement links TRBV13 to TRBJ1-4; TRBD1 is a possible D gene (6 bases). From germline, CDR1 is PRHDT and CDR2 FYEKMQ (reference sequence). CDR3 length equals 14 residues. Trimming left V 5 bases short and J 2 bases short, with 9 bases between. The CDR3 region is CASSVQGTNEKLFF. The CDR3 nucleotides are TGTGCCAGCAGCGTTCAGGGGACTAATGAAAAACTGTTTTTT.

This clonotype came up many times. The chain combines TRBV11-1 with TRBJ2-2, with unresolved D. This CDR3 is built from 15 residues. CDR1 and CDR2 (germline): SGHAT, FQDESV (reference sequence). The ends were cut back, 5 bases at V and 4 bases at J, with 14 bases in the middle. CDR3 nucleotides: TGTGCCAGCAGCGCCCGGGCCCCGGGCACCGGGGAGCTGTTTTTT. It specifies CASSARAPGTGELFF.

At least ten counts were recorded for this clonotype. The CDR3 sequence: CASSQDSGTYETQYF. The CDR3 bases are TGCGCCAGCAGCCAAGATAGCGGGACTTATGAGACCCAGTACTTC. The V and J genes are TRBV4-3 and TRBJ2-5; 8 bases fit TRBD2. V was clipped by 0 bases and J by 5 bases; unmatched bases: 5. CDR1 is LGHNA and CDR2 is YSLEER in the germline V gene. CDR3 length: 15 amino acids.

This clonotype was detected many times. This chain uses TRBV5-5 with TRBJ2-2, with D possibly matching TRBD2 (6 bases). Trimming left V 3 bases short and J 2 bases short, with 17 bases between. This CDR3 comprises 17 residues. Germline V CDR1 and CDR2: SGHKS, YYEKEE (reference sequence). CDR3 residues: CASSWLSGSSNTGELFF. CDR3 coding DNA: TGTGCCAGCAGCTGGTTATCCGGGAGTTCAAACACCGGGGAGCTGTTTTTT.

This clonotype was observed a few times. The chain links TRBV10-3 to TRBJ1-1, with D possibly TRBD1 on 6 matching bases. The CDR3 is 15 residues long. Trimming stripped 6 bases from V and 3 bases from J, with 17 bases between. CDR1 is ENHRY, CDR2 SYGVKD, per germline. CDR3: CAIRGAASLDTEAFF. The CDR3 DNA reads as TGTGCCATCAGGGGGGCCGCCAGCTTAGACACTGAAGCTTTCTTT.

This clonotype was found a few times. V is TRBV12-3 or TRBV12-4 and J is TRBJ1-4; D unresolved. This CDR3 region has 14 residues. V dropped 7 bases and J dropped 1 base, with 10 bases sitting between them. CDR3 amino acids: CASTIEGTNEKLFF. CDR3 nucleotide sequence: TGTGCCAGCACCATTGAGGGAACTAATGAAAAACTGTTTTTT.